One sample yielded the 32 T cell receptor beta chains listed below, sequenced in a study of blood T cells in healthy people across ages. For the second PCR, which ran for 7 to 11 cycles, a sample-barcoded 5' primer and a J-beta primer mix were used. Each CDR3 protein is one row after TCRdb ran MiXCR on the 5' RACE reads. Among 1,800,000 or so distinct CDR3 sequences listed, more than 35% were seen once. The specimen was blood. These receptors were taken from a human donor in good health.

This clonotype was seen more than once but under ten times. V usage is TRBV5-4 and J usage is TRBJ2-2, with D unresolved. V was trimmed by 0 bases and J by 0 bases, leaving 9 bases between them. The CDR3 length is 16 residues. Germline V gene sequence: CDR1 SGHNT, CDR2 YYREEE (reference sequence). The CDR3 region has the DNA TGTGCCAGCAGCTTGGGCGGATTTACGAACACCGGGGAGCTGTTTTTT. It translates to CASSLGGFTNTGELFF.

The chain combines TRBV6-5 with TRBJ2-2, with 9 bases that match TRBD2. The germline V gene encodes CDR1 MNHEY and CDR2 SVGAGI. This CDR3 spans 17 amino acids. V lost 0 bases, J lost 7 bases, and 9 bases stayed unmatched. The CDR3 coding sequence is TGTGCCAGCAGTTACTCGAGCGGGACTAGCTCGATCGGGGAGCTGTTTTTT. It codes for CASSYSSGTSSIGELFF.

The CDR3 here is CASSYPRDRDMNEQFF. The DNA of the CDR3 is TGCGCCAGCAGCTACCCCCGGGACAGGGATATGAATGAGCAGTTCTTC. The chain couples TRBV5-1 to TRBJ2-1, with TRBD1 matching 9 bases. This CDR3 has 16 amino acids. Per the germline V gene, CDR1 is SGHRS and CDR2 is YFSETQ. J was trimmed by 7 bases and V by 3 bases; bases with no gene match: 11.

This clonotype was seen more than once but under ten times. This chain links TRBV15 with TRBJ1-4, with D uncertain. There are 15 residues in the CDR3. CDR1 and CDR2 from the germline V gene are LNHNV and YYDKDF (reference sequence). V gave up 0 bases and J gave up 5 bases, with 10 bases separating them. The CDR3 loop is CATSRDEGGNEKLFF. DNA for the CDR3: TGTGCCACCAGCAGAGATGAGGGAGGCAATGAAAAACTGTTTTTT.

A remark on this clonotype: A much larger clone differs by one base, so this may be a read error. The rearrangement links TRBV13 to TRBJ2-7; D may correspond to TRBD1 or TRBD2 (5 bases each). This CDR3 has 13 amino acids. Germline V gene lookup returns CDR1 PRHDT and CDR2 FYEKMQ (reference sequence). Deletions cut 5 bases from V and 3 bases from J, with 11 bases between. In DNA, the CDR3 is TGTGCCAGCAGCCCACGGGACGTCTACGAGCAGTACTTC. It codes for CASSPRDVYEQYF.

The V gene is TRBV5-1, the J gene TRBJ2-3, with TRBD2 matching over 11 bases. This CDR3 is built from 16 residues. J gave up 5 bases and V 0 bases, and 5 bases lay outside the gene matches. CDR1 is SGHRS, CDR2 YFSETQ, per germline. CDR3 in amino acids: CASSLDTSGGEDTQYF. The CDR3 DNA reads TGCGCCAGCAGCTTGGATACTAGCGGGGGTGAAGATACGCAGTATTTT.

The J gene is TRBJ2-5, the V gene TRBV14; D perhaps matches TRBD1 (5 bases). Trimming left V 1 base short and J 4 bases short, with 13 bases between. This CDR3 comprises 15 residues. The V gene's germline CDR1 is SGHDN and CDR2 FVKESK. CDR3 DNA sequence: TGTGCCAGCAGCCAAGTACTCCAGGGTGGAGAGACCCAGTACTTC. Translated: CASSQVLQGGETQYF.

This clonotype was detected only a few times. The CDR3 DNA reads TGTGCCAGCAGCTTTCCGGGACAAATCTACGAGCAGTACTTC. Amino acid sequence: CASSFPGQIYEQYF. The gene calls are TRBV7-9 and TRBJ2-7; D perhaps matches TRBD1 (6 bases). With 3 bases removed from V and 3 bases from J, the gap between germline ends came to 12 bases. Germline CDR1 reads SEHNR; CDR2 reads FQNEAQ (reference sequence). The CDR3 runs to 14 residues.

The genes are TRBV6-2 or TRBV6-3 and TRBJ2-3; the D is unclear. Germline V gives CDR1 MNHEY, CDR2 SVGEGT. This CDR3 is 13 amino acids long. Trimming left V 6 bases short and J 1 base short, with 8 bases between. CDR3 coding DNA: TGTGCCAGCAGGAATAGACGCACAGATACGCAGTATTTT. Translated: CASRNRRTDTQYF.

Of note for this clonotype: One junction end does not reproduce the germline sequence, and a read error may be involved. The chain uses TRBV20-1 and TRBJ2-1; tentatively, D is TRBD2 (5 bases). The CDR3 extends over 15 amino acids. Germline V lookup: CDR1 DFQATT, CDR2 SNEGSKA (reference sequence). CDR3 bases: TGCAGTGCTCGAGAGCGGCAGAGCTCCTACAATGAGCAGTTCTTC. Protein product: CSARERQSSYNEQFF.

J is TRBJ1-1 and V is TRBV29-1, with D hard to call. Trimming cost V 7 bases and J 3 bases, with 18 bases left between them. This CDR3 has 14 residues. Per the germline V gene, CDR1 is SQVTM and CDR2 is ANQGSEA. This chain's CDR3 is CSAAMTVGDTEAFF. As DNA, the CDR3 is TGCAGCGCCGCGATGACCGTAGGCGACACTGAAGCTTTCTTT. The complete variable domain, with remaining parts taken from reference TRBV29-1 and TRBJ1-1, reads SAVISQKPSRDICQRGTSLTIQCQVDSQVTMMFWYRQQPGQSLTLIATANQGSEATYESGFVIDKFPISRPNLTFSTLTVSNMSPEDSSIYLCSAAMTVGDTEAFFGQGTRLTVV.

The genes are TRBV11-3 and TRBJ2-3; D gene uncertain. Trimming shortened V by 6 bases and J by 2 bases, and 9 bases separated the two germline ends. The germline gives CDR1 SGHNT, CDR2 YENEEA. The CDR3 runs 13 residues. DNA for the CDR3: TGTGCCAGCAGTACTCTATTCACAGATACGCAGTATTTT. Its translation is CASSTLFTDTQYF. The full variable domain, in which reference TRBV11-3 and TRBJ2-3 provide the parts outside the CDR3, is EAGVVQSPRYKIIEKKQPVAFWCNPISGHNTLYWYLQNLGQGPELLIRYENEEAVDDSQLPKDRFSAERLKGVDSTLKIQPAELGDSAVYLCASSTLFTDTQYFGPGTRLTVL.

This clonotype appeared once. The chain carries TRBV28 and TRBJ1-2, with TRBD1 identical over 8 bases. CDR1 and CDR2 from the germline V gene are MDHEN and SYDVKM. V dropped 6 bases and J dropped 7; count of bases not matched to a gene: 7. The CDR3 loop spans 13 amino acids. DNA of the CDR3: TGTGCCAGCAGATCAGGGGGCGCGGGTGGCTACACCTTC. Its translation: CASRSGGAGGYTF.

The V gene is TRBV13, the J gene TRBJ1-1, with TRBD1 matching over 10 bases. This CDR3 contains 12 residues. Trimming took 5 bases from V and 10 from J; bases not matched to a gene: 4. Germline loops: CDR1 PRHDT, CDR2 FYEKMQ (reference sequence). CDR3 coding DNA: TGTGCCAGCAGCACCGGGACAGGGGCAGCTTTCTTT. It specifies CASSTGTGAAFF.

This chain connects TRBV20-1 to TRBJ2-3; TRBD1 aligns across 7 bases. Germline loops: CDR1 DFQATT, CDR2 SNEGSKA (reference sequence). V shed 5 bases, J shed 4 bases, and the junction held 6 bases outside the gene matches. The CDR3 length is 13 residues. The CDR3 reads CSAFRQGSDTQYF. The CDR3 nucleotides are TGCAGTGCTTTTCGACAGGGATCAGATACGCAGTATTTT.

This clonotype was counted only a few times. The gene calls are TRBV18 and TRBJ2-1, with TRBD1 matching 8 bases. V shed 0 bases, J shed 2 bases, and the junction held 6 bases outside the gene matches. The CDR3 is 17 residues long. The germline V gene encodes CDR1 KGHSH and CDR2 LQKENI. Here the CDR3 reads CASSPPVAGGPYNEQFF. The CDR3 nucleotides read TGTGCCAGCTCACCACCGGTGGCAGGGGGCCCCTACAATGAGCAGTTCTTC.

The chain recombines TRBV4-3 with TRBJ2-6, with unresolved D. From germline, CDR1 is LGHNA and CDR2 YSLEER. The CDR3 contains 15 residues. V lost 0 bases and J 3 bases, leaving 6 bases between the germline ends. The CDR3 sequence is CASSQDVFGANVLTF. DNA of the CDR3: TGCGCCAGCAGCCAAGACGTATTTGGGGCCAACGTCCTGACTTTC.

The chain recombines TRBV25-1 with TRBJ1-6; D gene ambiguous. Deletions cut 2 bases from V and 6 bases from J, with 8 bases between. The CDR3 extends over 14 amino acids. From germline, CDR1 is MGHDK and CDR2 SYGVNS. The CDR3 nucleotides read TGTGCCAGCAGTGAAAAACGGACTAATTCACCCCTCCACTTT. The encoded protein is CASSEKRTNSPLHF.

V gene TRBV6-6 combines with J gene TRBJ2-1; D is undetermined. CDR1 is MNHNY and CDR2 is SVGAGI in the germline V gene (reference sequence). The CDR3 has 13 amino acids. V lost 0 bases and J 5 bases, leaving 5 bases between the germline ends. CDR3 nucleotides: TGTGCCAGCAGTTACTCGACGGACAATGAGCAGTTCTTC. As protein: CASSYSTDNEQFF.

The sample holds a few counts of this clonotype. This rearrangement joins TRBV4-3 to TRBJ1-1; a possible D gene is TRBD1 (5 bases). Trimming took off 4 bases at V and 1 base at J, with 10 bases between the two ends. Germline V gene data show CDR1 as LGHNA and CDR2 as YSLEER. The CDR3 runs to 14 residues. The CDR3 coding sequence is TGCGCCAGCAGCCTTAGACAGCCGAACACTGAAGCTTTCTTT. This codes for CASSLRQPNTEAFF.

The chain carries TRBV29-1 and TRBJ1-2; D is uncertain. The CDR3 is 12 amino acids. Germline V gives CDR1 SQVTM, CDR2 ANQGSEA. The CDR3 spells CNADSHHYGYTF. CDR3 sequence (DNA): TGCAACGCTGACTCACACCATTATGGCTACACCTTC.

This clonotype was counted a few times. J is TRBJ2-7 and V is TRBV6-5, with a possible D match to TRBD2 (7 bases). In germline, CDR1 is MNHEY, CDR2 SVGAGI. Trimming shortened V by 2 bases and J by 2 bases, and 13 bases separated the two germline ends. This CDR3 has 15 residues. CDR3 amino acids: CASSYGGGGTYEQYF. The CDR3 nucleotides read TGTGCCAGCAGTTACGGAGGGGGGGGCACCTACGAGCAGTACTTC.

This clonotype has just a few counts. This sequence joins TRBV4-1 and TRBJ2-7; D gene unclear. V lost 4 bases and J 6 bases, leaving 16 bases between the germline ends. This CDR3 has 14 residues. Germline V gene sequence: CDR1 MGHRA, CDR2 YSYEKL. The CDR3 sequence: CASSPPVPSSEQYF. For the CDR3, the DNA is TGCGCCAGCAGCCCCCCGGTCCCCTCGAGCGAGCAGTACTTC.

The chain combines TRBV20-1 with TRBJ2-5; tentatively, D is TRBD1 (6 bases). The V end was cut by 5 bases, the J end by 1 base, with 11 bases between. The CDR3 contains 13 residues. Germline lookup yields CDR1 DFQATT and CDR2 SNEGSKA (reference sequence). The CDR3 here is CSAGQTTQETQYF. The CDR3 region has the DNA TGCAGTGCTGGACAGACTACCCAAGAGACCCAGTACTTC.

This rearrangement joins TRBV7-2 to TRBJ1-6, with a weak D call TRBD1 (5 bases). The CDR3 is made up of 14 amino acids. Germline-derived CDR1 and CDR2 are SGHTA and FQGNSA. Trimming left V 5 bases short and J 8 bases short, with 13 bases between. CDR3 DNA: TGTGCCAGCAGCCGCCCCGGGGCCTATTCACCCCTCCACTTT. This translates into CASSRPGAYSPLHF.

The chain uses TRBV7-9 and TRBJ1-6, with D possibly being TRBD1 (6 bases). Per germline, CDR1 SEHNR and CDR2 FQNEAQ (reference sequence). The CDR3 extends over 15 amino acids. V was shortened by 0 bases and J by 9 bases, with 12 bases between the two germline ends. CDR3 sequence reads: CASSLARGTTSPLHF. Written as DNA, the CDR3 is TGTGCCAGCAGCTTAGCGAGGGGGACAACTTCACCCCTCCACTTT.

The chain uses TRBV20-1 and TRBJ1-2; D not certain. V was clipped by 5 bases and J by 4 bases, with 11 bases between them. Germline CDR1 is DFQATT and CDR2 is SNEGSKA (reference sequence). This CDR3 is built from 12 residues. This chain's CDR3 is CSALQASYGYTF. The DNA of the CDR3 is TGCAGTGCTTTGCAGGCTTCCTATGGCTACACCTTC.

The V and J genes are TRBV4-3 and TRBJ1-5, with D unclear. V lost 0 bases, J lost 3 bases, and 9 bases lay in between. Germline CDR1 LGHNA, CDR2 YSLEER. The CDR3 runs 15 residues. The CDR3 reads CASSQDSDTNQPQHF. In nucleotides, the CDR3 is TGCGCCAGCAGCCAAGATAGTGACACCAATCAGCCCCAGCATTTT.

This sequence joins TRBV28 and TRBJ2-5, with D possibly TRBD1 on 5 matching bases. CDR3 length: 16 amino acids. Germline V gives CDR1 MDHEN, CDR2 SYDVKM. V was trimmed by 3 bases and J by 1 base, leaving 15 bases between them. CDR3 sequence: CASSFLKGPTQETQYF. CDR3 coding DNA: TGTGCCAGCAGTTTCCTTAAGGGGCCCACCCAAGAGACCCAGTACTTC.

This clonotype was observed a handful of times. The J gene is TRBJ2-1, the V gene TRBV20-1, with TRBD1 as a possible D gene (7 bases). Germline V lookup: CDR1 DFQATT, CDR2 SNEGSKA (reference sequence). The CDR3 runs 12 residues. V was pared by 1 base and J by 13 bases, with 14 bases between. The CDR3 sequence is CSARGQGGRQFF. DNA for the CDR3: TGCAGTGCTAGAGGTCAGGGGGGCCGTCAGTTCTTC.

The chain is built from TRBV28 and TRBJ1-5, with D unclear. The ends were cut back, 6 bases at V and 0 bases at J, with 12 bases in the middle. The CDR3 extends over 15 amino acids. Per germline, CDR1 MDHEN and CDR2 SYDVKM. The CDR3 here is CASSNVGISNQPQHF. The CDR3 coding sequence is TGTGCCAGCAGCAACGTGGGTATTAGCAATCAGCCCCAGCATTTT. Combining the CDR3 with reference TRBV28 and TRBJ1-5 gives the whole variable domain DVKVTQSSRYLVKRTGEKVFLECVQDMDHENMFWYRQDPGLGLRLIYFSYDVKMKEKGDIPEGYSVSREKKERFSLILESASTNQTSMYLCASSNVGISNQPQHFGDGTRLSIL.

This clonotype was seen once. The J gene is TRBJ1-5, the V gene TRBV20-1; 8 bases are a match to TRBD1. There are 13 residues in the CDR3. Per germline, CDR1 DFQATT and CDR2 SNEGSKA (reference sequence). V dropped 0 bases and J dropped 7; count of bases not matched to a gene: 2. This chain's CDR3 is CSAREYRGQPQHF. CDR3 sequence (DNA): TGCAGTGCTAGAGAATACAGGGGGCAGCCCCAGCATTTT.